The 19 T cell receptor beta chains below come from one sample, sequenced in a study of cytomegalovirus exposure and HLA in healthy donors. This PCR relied on a set of 60 Vbeta primers and 13 Jbeta primers. This table comes from immunoSEQ multiplex PCR, and its TCRdb copy is limited to in-frame clones, with some not included. The data contain approximately 110,000 clones, roughly 80% of them singletons. The sequencing sample was made of PBMCs. These receptors all come from a man aged 45-60 years in good health and CMV-seronegative.

The chain combines TRBV7-2 with TRBJ2-5; D may be TRBD2 (6 bases). The V gene lost 3 bases and the J gene lost 5 bases, with 16 bases spanning the gap. CDR3 size: 15 residues. Germline V gene lookup returns CDR1 SGHTA and CDR2 FQGNSA. For the CDR3, the DNA is TGTGCCAGCAGCTTCAATCCGGGGGATGGCGAGACCCAGTACTTC. Its translation: CASSFNPGDGETQYF.

This clone was counted only a few times. V is TRBV2 and J is TRBJ1-1; no definite D call. Trimming pared 5 bases from V and 8 bases from J, leaving 3 bases between. The CDR3 totals 9 residues. The germline CDR1 and CDR2 sequences are SNHLY and FYNNEI. The CDR3 coding sequence is TGTGCCAGCAGTTCAGAAGCTTTCTTT. Residues: CASSSEAFF. Full variable domain (rest looked up from reference TRBV2 and TRBJ1-1): EPEVTQTPSHQVTQMGQEVILRCVPISNHLYFYWYRQILGQKVEFLVSFYNNEISEKSEIFDDQFSVERPDGSNFTLKIRSTKLEDSAMYFCASSSEAFFGQGTRLTVV.

This clone has only a few counts. This chain uses TRBV5-6 with TRBJ2-7, with 7 positions matching TRBD2. CDR3 length: 14 residues. V was clipped by 1 base and J by 5 bases; unmatched bases: 6. Germline lookup yields CDR1 SGHDT and CDR2 YYEEEE. CDR3 bases: TGTGCCAGCAGCTTGTTTGCGGGGGAAAACGAGCAGTACTTC. Residues: CASSLFAGENEQYF.

V usage is TRBV4-2 and J usage is TRBJ2-7; 7 positions match TRBD2. The CDR3 runs 16 residues. Germline loops: CDR1 LGHNA, CDR2 YNFKEQ. The junction had 7 bases not matched to a gene; V was cut back by 1 base and J by 1 base. The chain's CDR3 is CASSQGFRGGSYEQYF. DNA for the CDR3: TGTGCCAGCAGCCAAGGATTTCGCGGGGGTTCCTACGAGCAGTACTTC.

V usage is TRBV6-5 and J usage is TRBJ1-4; D call uncertain. This CDR3 has 13 residues. Trimming removed 2 bases at V and 7 bases at J, with 8 bases between. The germline CDR1 and CDR2 sequences are MNHEY and SVGAGI. The CDR3 is CASSYKRSEKLFF. The CDR3 DNA is TGTGCCAGCAGTTACAAACGGAGTGAAAAACTGTTTTTT.

The chain is built from TRBV21-1 and TRBJ2-6; the table assigns TRBD1, which was not confirmed against the DNA. TRBV21-1 is designated a pseudogene. The CDR3 extends over 14 amino acids. The CDR3 region has the DNA TGTGCCATGGACAGGGCAGCGGGGGCCAACGTCCTGACTTTC. It specifies CAMDRAAGANVLTF.

V is TRBV5-4 and J is TRBJ1-5, with 10 bases aligning to TRBD1. CDR3 size: 14 residues. With 5 bases clipped from V and 4 bases from J, the junction kept 3 bases outside the gene matches. CDR1 and CDR2 from the germline V gene are SGHNT and YYREEE (reference sequence). The CDR3 DNA is TGTGCCAGCAGTGCGGGACAGGGGAATCAGCCCCAGCATTTT. It is translated as CASSAGQGNQPQHF.

V and J are TRBV9 and TRBJ2-3; D perhaps matches TRBD1 (5 bases). Trimming cost V 0 bases and J 5 bases, with 7 bases left between them. This CDR3 comprises 13 residues. CDR1 is SGDLS and CDR2 is YYNGEE in the germline V gene. Here the CDR3 DNA reads TGTGCCAGCAGCGTAGTAAGGGGAGATACGCAGTATTTT. Protein: CASSVVRGDTQYF.

The rearrangement joins TRBV18 to TRBJ2-7; D unresolved. The CDR3 consists of 11 residues. Between the trimmed V and J ends, which lost 2 bases and 4 bases, there was a span of 3 bases. Germline CDR1 is KGHSH and CDR2 is LQKENI. In nucleotides, the CDR3 is TGTGCCAGCTCACCAGCGTACGAGCAGTACTTC. Amino acid sequence: CASSPAYEQYF.

The chain is built from TRBV6-1 and TRBJ2-7, with 9 bases that match TRBD2. V was clipped by 6 bases and J by 6 bases; unmatched bases: 12. This CDR3 is built from 15 residues. Germline-derived CDR1 and CDR2 are MNHNS and SASEGT. The CDR3 nucleotides read TGTGCCAGCAGGAGCCGCGCGGGAGGGCCGATCGAGCAGTACTTC. This translates into CASRSRAGGPIEQYF.

The chain couples TRBV6-5 to TRBJ2-2; 9 bases line up with TRBD1. The V and J ends lost 8 bases and 6 bases, in that order; junction bases with no gene match: 10. Germline CDR1 is MNHEY and CDR2 is SVGAGI. This CDR3 contains 15 residues. The CDR3 sequence: CASRRGQGWAGELFF. Here the CDR3 DNA reads TGTGCCAGCCGGAGGGGACAGGGTTGGGCCGGGGAGCTGTTTTTT.

The rearrangement uses TRBV7-9 and TRBJ2-6; unclear D gene. The germline V gene encodes CDR1 SEHNR and CDR2 FQNEAQ (reference sequence). The CDR3 covers 16 residues. Trimming took off 2 bases at V and 4 bases at J, with 12 bases between the two ends. CDR3 sequence (DNA): TGTGCCAGCAGCTTATTTGCGGCTTCCGGGGCCAACGTCCTGACTTTC. Protein: CASSLFAASGANVLTF.

The chain carries TRBV6-6 and TRBJ2-7; 8 bases match TRBD2. The V gene's germline CDR1 is MNHNY and CDR2 SVGAGI (reference sequence). This CDR3 has 16 residues. V was pared by 4 bases and J by 0 bases, with 8 bases of the junction left unmatched. The CDR3 region is CASSSAGSGSSYEQYF. CDR3 nucleotides: TGTGCCAGCAGTTCCGCCGGGAGCGGGAGCTCCTACGAGCAGTACTTC.

The chain recombines TRBV6-6 with TRBJ2-7; weak D call: TRBD2 (6 bases). Germline CDR1 reads MNHNY; CDR2 reads SVGAGI (reference sequence). The germline V and J ends were trimmed by 5 bases and 7 bases, with 12 bases remaining between them. CDR3 length equals 12 residues. The CDR3 reads CASSGGSWEQYF. As DNA, the CDR3 is TGTGCCAGCAGTGGGGGGTCGTGGGAGCAGTACTTC.

This chain links TRBV25-1 with TRBJ2-7; D uncertain. Looked up from germline, CDR1 is MGHDK and CDR2 is SYGVNS. The CDR3 runs 11 residues. Trimming removed 6 bases at V and 4 bases at J, with 7 bases between. The CDR3 region is CASSTSYEQYF. The CDR3 DNA sequence: TGTGCCAGCAGCACTTCGTACGAGCAGTACTTC.

The CDR3 region is CSVGHLAPVKEAFF. CDR3 DNA sequence: TGCAGCGTTGGACACCTGGCGCCGGTAAAAGAAGCTTTCTTT. This rearrangement joins TRBV29-1 to TRBJ1-1; D unresolved. Germline assignment: CDR1 SQVTM and CDR2 ANQGSEA. The V gene lost 4 bases and the J gene lost 8 bases, with 20 bases spanning the gap. The CDR3 has 14 residues.

V is TRBV28 and J is TRBJ1-1; TRBD1 agrees at 7 bases. There are 14 residues in the CDR3. Germline trimming cut 6 bases from V and 5 bases from J; bases unmatched to any gene: 9. Germline V gene data show CDR1 as MDHEN and CDR2 as SYDVKM. The CDR3 DNA reads as TGTGCCAGCAGCGAAGCAACAGGGGCAACTGAAGCTTTCTTT. Translation gives CASSEATGATEAFF.

This rearrangement joins TRBV19 to TRBJ2-5, with TRBD2 identical over 10 bases. This CDR3 spans 15 amino acids. CDR1 is LNHDA, CDR2 SQIVND, per germline (reference sequence). V lost 4 bases to trimming and J lost 4 bases; unmatched junction nucleotides: 6. In DNA form, the CDR3 reads TGTGCCAGTAGTACAGCCCAGCGGGGGGGAGAGACCCAGTACTTC. Translated, it gives CASSTAQRGGETQYF. The full variable domain, its missing parts supplied by reference TRBV19 and TRBJ2-5, is DGGITQSPKYLFRKEGQNVTLSCEQNLNHDAMYWYRQDPGQGLRLIYYSQIVNDFQKGDIAEGYSVSREKKESFPLTVTSAQKNPTAFYLCASSTAQRGGETQYFGPGTRLLVL.

The chain has TRBV19 and TRBJ1-1; the D is unclear. This CDR3 region has 13 residues. Germline lookup yields CDR1 LNHDA and CDR2 SQIVND (reference sequence). The germline V and J ends were trimmed by 3 bases and 4 bases, with 9 bases remaining between them. The DNA of the CDR3 is TGTGCCAGTAGTATCCGGGAACGCACTGAAGCTTTCTTT. Protein sequence: CASSIRERTEAFF.